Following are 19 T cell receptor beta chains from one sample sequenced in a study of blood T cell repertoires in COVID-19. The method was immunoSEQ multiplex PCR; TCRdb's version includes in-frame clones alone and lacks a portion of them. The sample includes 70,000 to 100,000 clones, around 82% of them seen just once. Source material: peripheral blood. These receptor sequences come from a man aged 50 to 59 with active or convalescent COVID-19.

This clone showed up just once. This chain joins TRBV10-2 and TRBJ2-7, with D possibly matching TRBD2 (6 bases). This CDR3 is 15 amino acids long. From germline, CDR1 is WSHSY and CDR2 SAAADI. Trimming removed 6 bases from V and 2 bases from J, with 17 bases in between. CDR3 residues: CASRGVGRGTYEQYV. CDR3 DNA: TGCGCCAGCAGGGGCGTGGGGCGGGGCACCTACGAGCAGTACGTC.

The CDR3 DNA sequence: TGTGCCAGCTCCGTAGGGACAGGGGGCACTGAAGCTTTCTTT. The encoded protein is CASSVGTGGTEAFF. The chain is built from TRBV18 and TRBJ1-1; 11 bases are a match to TRBD1. Germline lookup yields CDR1 KGHSH and CDR2 LQKENI. The CDR3 runs 14 residues. The junction had 4 bases not matched to a gene; V was cut back by 6 bases and J by 4 bases.

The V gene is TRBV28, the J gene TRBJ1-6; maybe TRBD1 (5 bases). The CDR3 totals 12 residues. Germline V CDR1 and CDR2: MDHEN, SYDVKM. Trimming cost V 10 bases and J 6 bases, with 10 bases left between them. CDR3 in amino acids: CATTGANSPLHF. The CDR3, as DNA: TGTGCCACCACTGGGGCTAATTCACCCCTCCACTTT.

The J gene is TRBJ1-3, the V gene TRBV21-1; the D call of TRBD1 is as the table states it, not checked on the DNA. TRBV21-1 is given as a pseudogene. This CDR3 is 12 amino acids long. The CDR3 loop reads CASPTGPHTIYF. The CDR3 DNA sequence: TGTGCCAGCCCGACAGGGCCCCACACCATATATTTT.

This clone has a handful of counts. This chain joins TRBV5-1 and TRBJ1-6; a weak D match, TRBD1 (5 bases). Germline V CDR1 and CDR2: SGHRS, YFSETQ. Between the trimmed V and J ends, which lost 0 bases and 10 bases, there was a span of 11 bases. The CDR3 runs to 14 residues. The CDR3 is CASSLGQGGSPLHF. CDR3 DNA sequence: TGCGCCAGCAGCTTGGGGCAGGGAGGCTCACCCCTCCACTTT.

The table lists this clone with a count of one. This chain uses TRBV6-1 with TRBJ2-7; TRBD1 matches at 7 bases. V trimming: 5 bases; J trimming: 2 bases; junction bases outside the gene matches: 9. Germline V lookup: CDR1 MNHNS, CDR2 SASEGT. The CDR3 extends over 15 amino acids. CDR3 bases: TGTGCCAGCAGTCCGCGACAGGGTGCGGCCTACGAGCAGTACTTC. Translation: CASSPRQGAAYEQYF.

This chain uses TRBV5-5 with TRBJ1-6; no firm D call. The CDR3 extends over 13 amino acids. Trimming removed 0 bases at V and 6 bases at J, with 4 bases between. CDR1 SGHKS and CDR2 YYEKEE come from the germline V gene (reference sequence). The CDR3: CASSLAGNSPLHF. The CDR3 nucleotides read TGTGCCAGCAGCTTGGCGGGTAATTCACCCCTCCACTTT.

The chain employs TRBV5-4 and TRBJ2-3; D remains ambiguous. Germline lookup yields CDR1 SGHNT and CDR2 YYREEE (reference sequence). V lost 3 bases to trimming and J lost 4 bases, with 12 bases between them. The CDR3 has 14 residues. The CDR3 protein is CASSSRQAPDTQYF. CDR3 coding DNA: TGTGCCAGCAGCTCGAGACAAGCCCCAGATACGCAGTATTTT.

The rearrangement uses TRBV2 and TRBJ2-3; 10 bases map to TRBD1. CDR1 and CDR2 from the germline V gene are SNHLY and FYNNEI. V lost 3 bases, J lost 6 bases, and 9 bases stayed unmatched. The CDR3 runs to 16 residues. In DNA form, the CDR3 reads TGTGCCAGCAGTGACCGGGACAGGGGCGGGTCGGATACGCAGTATTTT. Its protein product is CASSDRDRGGSDTQYF.

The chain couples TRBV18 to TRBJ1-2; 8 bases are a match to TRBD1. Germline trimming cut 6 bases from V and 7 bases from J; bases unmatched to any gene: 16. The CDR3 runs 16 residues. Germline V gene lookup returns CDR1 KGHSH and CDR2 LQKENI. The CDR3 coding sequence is TGTGCCAGCTCGCCCGCCTTGACAGGGGTAGTTAGTGGCTACACCTTC. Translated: CASSPALTGVVSGYTF.

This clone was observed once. CDR3 sequence reads: CASIGGGVAGANVLTF. The CDR3 nucleotides are TGTGCCAGCATAGGTGGGGGCGTAGCTGGGGCCAACGTCCTGACTTTC. This chain uses TRBV2 with TRBJ2-6; weak D call: TRBD1 (6 bases). Germline V lookup: CDR1 SNHLY, CDR2 FYNNEI. This CDR3 comprises 16 residues. Trimming took off 7 bases at V and 2 bases at J, with 15 bases between the two ends.

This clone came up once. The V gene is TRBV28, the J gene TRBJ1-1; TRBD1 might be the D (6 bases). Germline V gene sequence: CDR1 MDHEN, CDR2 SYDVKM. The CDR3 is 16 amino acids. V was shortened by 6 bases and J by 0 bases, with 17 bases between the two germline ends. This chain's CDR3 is CASSRLGQIMNTEAFF. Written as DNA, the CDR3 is TGTGCCAGCAGCCGACTCGGACAGATTATGAACACTGAAGCTTTCTTT.

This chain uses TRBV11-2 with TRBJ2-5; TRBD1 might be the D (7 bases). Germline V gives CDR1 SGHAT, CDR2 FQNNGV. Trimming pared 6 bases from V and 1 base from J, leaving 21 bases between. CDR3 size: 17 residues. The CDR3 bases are TGTGCCAGCAGTCATCCCACCAGGGGGGCTGTCCAAGAGACCCAGTACTTC. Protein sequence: CASSHPTRGAVQETQYF.

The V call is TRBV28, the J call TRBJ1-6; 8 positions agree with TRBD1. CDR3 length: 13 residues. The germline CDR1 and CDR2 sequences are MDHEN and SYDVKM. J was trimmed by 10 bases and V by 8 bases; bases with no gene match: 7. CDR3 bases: TGTGCCAGCCAGACAGGGGAGGGGTCACCCCTCCACTTT. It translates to CASQTGEGSPLHF.

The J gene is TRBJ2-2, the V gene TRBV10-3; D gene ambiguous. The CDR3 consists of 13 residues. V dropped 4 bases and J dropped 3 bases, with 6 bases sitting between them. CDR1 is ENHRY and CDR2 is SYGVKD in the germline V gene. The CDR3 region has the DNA TGTGCCATCAGTGTGGAGTACACCGGGGAGCTGTTTTTT. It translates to CAISVEYTGELFF.

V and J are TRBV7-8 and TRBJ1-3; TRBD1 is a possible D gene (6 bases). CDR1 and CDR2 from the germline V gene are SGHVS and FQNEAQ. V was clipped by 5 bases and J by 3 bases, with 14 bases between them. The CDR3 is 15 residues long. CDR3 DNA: TGTGCCAGCAGCCTCGGAGGACAGCTTGGAAACACCATATATTTT. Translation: CASSLGGQLGNTIYF.

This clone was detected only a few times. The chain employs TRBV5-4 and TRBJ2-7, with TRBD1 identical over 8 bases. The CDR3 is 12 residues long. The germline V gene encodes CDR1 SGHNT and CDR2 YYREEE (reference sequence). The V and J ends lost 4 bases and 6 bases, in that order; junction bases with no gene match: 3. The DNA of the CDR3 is TGTGCCAGCAGCCCCGACAGGGGCGAGCAGTACGTC. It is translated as CASSPDRGEQYV.

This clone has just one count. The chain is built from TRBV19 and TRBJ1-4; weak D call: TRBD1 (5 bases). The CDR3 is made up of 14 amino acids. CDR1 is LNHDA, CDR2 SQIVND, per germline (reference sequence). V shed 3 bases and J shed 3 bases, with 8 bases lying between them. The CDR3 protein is CASSMWGANEKLFF. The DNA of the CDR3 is TGTGCCAGTAGTATGTGGGGGGCTAATGAAAAACTGTTTTTT.

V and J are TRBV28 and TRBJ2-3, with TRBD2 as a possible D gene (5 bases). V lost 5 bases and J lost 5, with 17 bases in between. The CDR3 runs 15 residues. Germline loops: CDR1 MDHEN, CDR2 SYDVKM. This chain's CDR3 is CASSRTGLPVDTQYF. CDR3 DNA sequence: TGTGCCAGCAGTCGCACGGGATTACCGGTAGATACGCAGTATTTT. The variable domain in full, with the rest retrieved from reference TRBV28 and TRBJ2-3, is DVKVTQSSRYLVKRTGEKVFLECVQDMDHENMFWYRQDPGLGLRLIYFSYDVKMKEKGDIPEGYSVSREKKERFSLILESASTNQTSMYLCASSRTGLPVDTQYFGPGTRLTVL.